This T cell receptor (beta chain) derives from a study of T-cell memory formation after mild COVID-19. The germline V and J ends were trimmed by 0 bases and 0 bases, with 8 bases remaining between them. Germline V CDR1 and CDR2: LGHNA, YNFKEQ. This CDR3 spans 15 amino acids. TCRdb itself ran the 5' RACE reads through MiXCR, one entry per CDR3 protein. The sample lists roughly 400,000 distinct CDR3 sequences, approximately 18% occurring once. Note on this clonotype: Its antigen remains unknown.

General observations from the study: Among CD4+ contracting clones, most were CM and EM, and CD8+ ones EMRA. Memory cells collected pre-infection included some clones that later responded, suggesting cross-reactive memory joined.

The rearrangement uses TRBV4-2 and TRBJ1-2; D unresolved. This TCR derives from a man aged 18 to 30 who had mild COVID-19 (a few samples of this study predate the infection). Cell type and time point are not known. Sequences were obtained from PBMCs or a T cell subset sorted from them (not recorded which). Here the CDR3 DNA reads TGTGCCAGCAGCCAAGATCTGTGGACTAACTATGGCTACACCTTC. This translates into CASSQDLWTNYGYTF.